The 7 T cell receptor beta chains reported below all come from one sample, sequenced in a study of blood T cell repertoires in COVID-19. Here immunoSEQ multiplex PCR was the method, and the copy in TCRdb shows in-frame clones only, minus some. The sample includes about 240,000 clones, roughly four fifths of them seen just once. Sequenced sample: peripheral blood. Source of these receptors: a woman aged 55-70 years with active or convalescent COVID-19.

The chain combines TRBV5-5 with TRBJ1-5; D perhaps matches TRBD1 (6 bases). Trimming removed 0 bases at V and 3 bases at J, with 10 bases between. Germline loops: CDR1 SGHKS, CDR2 YYEKEE (reference sequence). The CDR3 contains 15 residues. The CDR3 region is CASSLVGGPNQPQHF. DNA for the CDR3: TGTGCCAGCAGCTTGGTCGGGGGGCCCAATCAGCCCCAGCATTTT.

The gene calls are TRBV7-3 and TRBJ1-2; D is uncertain. Germline CDR1 and CDR2: SGHTA and FQGTGA. This CDR3 region has 14 residues. Trimming shortened V by 2 bases and J by 4 bases, and 11 bases separated the two germline ends. CDR3 region: CASSLYSGGYGYTF. CDR3 bases: TGTGCCAGCAGCTTATACAGTGGAGGCTATGGCTACACCTTC.

The chain uses TRBV18 and TRBJ1-1; possible D gene TRBD1, 6 bases. The germline V gene encodes CDR1 KGHSH and CDR2 LQKENI. This CDR3 has 14 amino acids. Trimming took off 3 bases at V and 2 bases at J, with 10 bases between the two ends. The CDR3, as DNA: TGTGCCAGCTCACCCGGGACACTTAACACTGAAGCTTTCTTT. It translates to CASSPGTLNTEAFF.

This clone was picked up one time. This rearrangement joins TRBV5-1 to TRBJ1-6, with D maybe TRBD1 (5 bases). In germline, CDR1 is SGHRS, CDR2 YFSETQ. There are 17 residues in the CDR3. The V end was cut by 0 bases, the J end by 4 bases, with 14 bases between. CDR3 nucleotide sequence: TGCGCCAGCAGCTTGGAGGGTTGGGGGGTTTATAATTCACCCCTCCACTTT. Protein sequence: CASSLEGWGVYNSPLHF.

This chain links TRBV7-9 with TRBJ2-2; D is unclear. CDR1 and CDR2 from the germline V gene are SEHNR and FQNEAQ (reference sequence). Trimming stripped 1 base from V and 7 bases from J, with 10 bases between. The CDR3 totals 14 residues. Written as DNA, the CDR3 is TGTGCCAGCAGCTTAGTTACCCCCGGCGGGGAGCTGTTTTTT. Translation gives CASSLVTPGGELFF. Using reference TRBV7-9 and TRBJ2-2 for the parts outside the CDR3, the full variable domain is DTGVSQNPRHKITKRGQNVTFRCDPISEHNRLYWYRQTLGQGPEFLTYFQNEAQLEKSRLLSDRFSAERPKGSFSTLEIQRTEQGDSAMYLCASSLVTPGGELFFGEGSRLTVL.

J is TRBJ2-1 and V is TRBV5-1; 9 positions match TRBD2. The J segment lost 2 bases and the V segment lost 6 bases, leaving 6 bases of the junction unmatched. The length of the CDR3 is 15 residues. Germline CDR1 SGHRS, CDR2 YFSETQ. CDR3 residues: CASMTIAGAYNEQFF. CDR3 in DNA: TGCGCCAGCATGACCATAGCGGGGGCCTACAATGAGCAGTTCTTC. Full variable domain (missing parts from reference TRBV5-1 and TRBJ2-1): KAGVTQTPRYLIKTRGQQVTLSCSPISGHRSVSWYQQTPGQGLQFLFEYFSETQRNKGNFPGRFSGRQFSNSRSEMNVSTLELGDSALYLCASMTIAGAYNEQFFGPGTRLTVL.

This clone appeared a single time. The chain is built from TRBV19 and TRBJ2-7; the D gene is possibly TRBD1 (6 bases). The CDR3 extends over 15 amino acids. The germline V gene encodes CDR1 LNHDA and CDR2 SQIVND (reference sequence). V shed 1 base and J shed 0 bases, with 10 bases lying between them. CDR3 DNA: TGTGCCAGTAGTATAGCGACAGGAACCTCCTACGAGCAGTACTTC. This translates into CASSIATGTSYEQYF. Full variable domain (missing parts from reference TRBV19 and TRBJ2-7): DGGITQSPKYLFRKEGQNVTLSCEQNLNHDAMYWYRQDPGQGLRLIYYSQIVNDFQKGDIAEGYSVSREKKESFPLTVTSAQKNPTAFYLCASSIATGTSYEQYFGPGTRLTVT.